Below, 2 T cell receptor beta chains from the same sample are listed, as sequenced in a study of CD8 T cells in Susac syndrome. An amount of RNA that ranged from roughly 0.45 to 1 ug was reverse transcribed with random hexamers. TCRdb fed the immunoSEQ multiplex PCR reads into MiXCR, producing one record per CDR3 protein. The data contain 55,000 to 75,000 distinct CDR3 sequences, 93% of them singletons. Specimen: CD4+ T cells from PBMCs. These receptors originate from a human donor with Susac syndrome.

The genes are TRBV28 and TRBJ1-2; D not certain. This CDR3 region has 16 residues. Germline values: CDR1 MDHEN, CDR2 SYDVKM. With 5 bases removed from V and 5 bases from J, the gap between germline ends came to 21 bases. CDR3 nucleotide sequence: TGTGCCAGCAGTCAGCCCGGTTCAGGCGATCTTTATGGCTACACCTTC. It specifies CASSQPGSGDLYGYTF.

The rearrangement joins TRBV6-1 to TRBJ2-1, with D possibly called TRBD1 or TRBD2 (5 bases each). The CDR3 is 15 amino acids. Trimming shortened V by 0 bases and J by 5 bases, and 11 bases separated the two germline ends. Germline values: CDR1 MNHNS, CDR2 SASEGT. This CDR3 is CASSEAPGPDNEQFF. In DNA, the CDR3 is TGTGCCAGCAGTGAAGCGCCGGGGCCCGACAATGAGCAGTTCTTC.